This TCR beta chain was identified during a study of blood T cell repertoires in COVID-19. The trim removed 7 bases at V and 2 bases at J, leaving 7 bases unmatched. Germline assignment: CDR1 MRHNA and CDR2 SNTAGT. The CDR3 totals 14 residues. The table came from immunoSEQ multiplex PCR; TCRdb's copy has only in-frame clones and leaves some out. This table has a few hundred thousand clones, approximately 78% appearing once. Source material: peripheral blood. This sequence joins TRBV6-4 and TRBJ1-1; 7 nucleotides agree with TRBD1. This TCR was recovered from a woman between 65 and 79 years old with COVID-19, enrolled during active disease. The CDR3 DNA reads TGTGCCAGCAAACTGACAGGGATAAACACTGAAGCTTTCTTT. Protein: CASKLTGINTEAFF.